This T cell receptor beta chain was identified in a study of T cells in tuberculosis listed by TCRdb under 2018. Broadly, across the study: In the study, CD1B tetramers and high-throughput TCR immunosequencing were combined to characterize T cells specific for the mycobacterial lipid antigen glucose monomycolate (GMM). Beyond this particular receptor, the publication reports: The stringent sort gate may have missed T cells binding the CD1B-GMM tetramer with low affinity.

Regarding this clone: Base qualities are not recorded, but no much larger clone differs from it by a single base.

PBMC were thawed, rested overnight, stained with GMM-loaded CD1B tetramer, a Live/Dead dye and anti-CD3, and then sorted on a FACS Aria II. The CD1B tetramers were loaded with C32 glucose monomycolate that had been purified from Rhodococcus equi. Before cryopreservation, the PBMC later used for tetramer sorting had been depleted of CD14-expressing monocytes as part of a separate study. From each donor, 85,000 to 100,000 tetramer-negative cells were sorted and were analyzed alongside the tetramer-positive cells. GMM-loaded CD1B tetramers were used to sort antigen-specific T cells from four healthy South African adults. V is cut back by 5 bases and J by 0 bases, with 3 bases in the junction unmatched. The CDR3 numbers 15 residues from cysteine through phenylalanine. The only DNA kept is the CDR3, 45 bases in frame from the first base. Reading the germline V gene (reference sequence) gives CDR1 MNHNY and CDR2 SVGAGI.

TCR-alpha and TCR-beta chains were sequenced unpaired, so chain pairing information was not available. TCR libraries were generated with the immunoSEQ multiplex PCR assay, using TCR-beta and/or TCR-alpha/delta assays for each sample. Amplified TCR libraries were sequenced on the Illumina high-throughput platform. The source study handled its data this way. Clustering and dimensionality reduction relied on pairwise TCRdist distances among GMM-specific receptors from T cells that were either sorted ex vivo or expanded in vitro. Sequence motifs defined by gene usage and CDR3 content were tested for enrichment in tetramer-positive versus tetramer-negative populations. TCRdb stores this immuneACCESS table with in-frame sequences only. Part of the clones is absent; in the studies checked, under half of the shortfall reflects unresolved V genes, and no reason is known for the rest. The V and J calls and clone size were taken over from that table, and D and trimming were inferred from the DNA. The sample table shows 85,000 to 100,000 clones, and approximately 91% are seen once. The ten largest clones represent 1.5% to 2% of the sample.

This TCR came from an adult woman with latent tuberculosis. The source material was CD1b-GMM tetramer-negative cells sorted from PBMCs. What the cell subset or site label conveys for this sample: T cells not binding CD1B-GMM tetramer, sorted from same donor. Here the chain combines TRBV6-6 and TRBJ2-3; TRBD1 matches 9 bases in the middle. The DNA sequence is TGTGCCAGCAGTACCGGGACAGGGAGCACAGATACGCAGTATTTT. Its coded protein is CASSTGTGSTDTQYF.